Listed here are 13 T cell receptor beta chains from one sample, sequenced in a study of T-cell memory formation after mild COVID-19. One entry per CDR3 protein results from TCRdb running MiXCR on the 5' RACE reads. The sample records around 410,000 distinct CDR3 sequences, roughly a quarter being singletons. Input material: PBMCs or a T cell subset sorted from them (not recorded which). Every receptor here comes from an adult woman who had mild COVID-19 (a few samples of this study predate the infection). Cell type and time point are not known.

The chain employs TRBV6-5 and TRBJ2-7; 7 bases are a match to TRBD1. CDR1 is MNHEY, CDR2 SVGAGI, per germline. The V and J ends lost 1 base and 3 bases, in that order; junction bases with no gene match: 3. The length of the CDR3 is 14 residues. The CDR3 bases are TGTGCCAGCAGTTACTGGGACAGTAACTACGAGCAGTACTTC. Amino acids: CASSYWDSNYEQYF.

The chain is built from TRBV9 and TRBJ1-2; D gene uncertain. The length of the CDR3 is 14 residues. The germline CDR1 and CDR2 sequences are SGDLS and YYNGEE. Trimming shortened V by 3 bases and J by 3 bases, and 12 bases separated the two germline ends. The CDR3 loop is CASSAVLDYYGYTF. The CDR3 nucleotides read TGTGCCAGCAGCGCCGTGTTAGATTACTATGGCTACACCTTC. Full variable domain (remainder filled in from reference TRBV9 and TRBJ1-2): DSGVTQTPKHLITATGQRVTLRCSPRSGDLSVYWYQQSLDQGLQFLIQYYNGEERAKGNILERFSAQQFPDLHSELNLSSLELGDSALYFCASSAVLDYYGYTFGSGTRLTVV.

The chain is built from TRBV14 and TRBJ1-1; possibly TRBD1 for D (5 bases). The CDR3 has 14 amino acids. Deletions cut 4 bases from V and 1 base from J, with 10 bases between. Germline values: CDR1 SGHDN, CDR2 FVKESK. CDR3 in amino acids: CASSLFTGNTEAFF. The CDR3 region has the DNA TGTGCCAGCAGCCTATTCACAGGGAACACTGAAGCTTTCTTT.

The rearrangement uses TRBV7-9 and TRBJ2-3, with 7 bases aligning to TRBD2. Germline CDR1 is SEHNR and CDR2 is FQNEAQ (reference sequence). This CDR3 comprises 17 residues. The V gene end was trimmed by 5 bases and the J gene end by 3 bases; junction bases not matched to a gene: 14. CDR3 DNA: TGTGCCAGCAGCCTTATCCCTAGGGCGGGAGTAACAGATACGCAGTATTTT. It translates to CASSLIPRAGVTDTQYF.

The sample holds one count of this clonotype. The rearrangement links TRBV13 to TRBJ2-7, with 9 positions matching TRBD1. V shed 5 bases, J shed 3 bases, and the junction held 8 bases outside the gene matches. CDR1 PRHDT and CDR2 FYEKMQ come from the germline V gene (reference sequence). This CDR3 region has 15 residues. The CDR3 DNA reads TGTGCCAGCAGCGTCTTCGGACAGGGGCGCTACGAGCAGTACTTC. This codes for CASSVFGQGRYEQYF.

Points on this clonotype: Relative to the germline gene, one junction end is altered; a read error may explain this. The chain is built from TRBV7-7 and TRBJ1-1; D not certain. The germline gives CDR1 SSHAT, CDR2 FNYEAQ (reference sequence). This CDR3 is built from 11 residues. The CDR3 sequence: CASTDATEAFF. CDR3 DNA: TGTGCTAGCACGGACGCCACTGAAGCTTTCTTT.

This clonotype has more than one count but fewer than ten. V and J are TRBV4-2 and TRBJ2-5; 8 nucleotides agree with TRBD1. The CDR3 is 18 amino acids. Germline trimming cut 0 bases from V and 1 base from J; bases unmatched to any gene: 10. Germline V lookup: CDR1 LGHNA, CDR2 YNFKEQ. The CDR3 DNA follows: TGTGCCAGCAGCCAAGATCTTTCCAGGGGGCGCTTCCAAGAGACCCAGTACTTC. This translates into CASSQDLSRGRFQETQYF.

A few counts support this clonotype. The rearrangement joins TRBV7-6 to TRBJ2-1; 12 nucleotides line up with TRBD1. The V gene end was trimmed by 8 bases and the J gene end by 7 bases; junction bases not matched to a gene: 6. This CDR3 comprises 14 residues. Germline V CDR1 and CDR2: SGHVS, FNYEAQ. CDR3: CASRLGQGANEQFF. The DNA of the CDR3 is TGTGCCAGCCGCCTGGGACAGGGGGCGAATGAGCAGTTCTTC.

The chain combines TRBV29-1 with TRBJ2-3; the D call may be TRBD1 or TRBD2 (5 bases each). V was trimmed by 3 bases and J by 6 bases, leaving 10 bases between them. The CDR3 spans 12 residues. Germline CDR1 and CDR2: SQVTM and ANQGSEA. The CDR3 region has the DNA TGCAGCGTTGAGTTAGGGGACGATACGCAGTATTTT. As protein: CSVELGDDTQYF.

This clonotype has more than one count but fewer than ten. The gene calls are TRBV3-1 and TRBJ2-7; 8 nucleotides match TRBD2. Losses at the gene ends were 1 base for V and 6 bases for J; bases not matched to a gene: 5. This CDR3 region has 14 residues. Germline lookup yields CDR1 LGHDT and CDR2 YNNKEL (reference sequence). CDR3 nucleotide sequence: TGTGCCAGCAGCCAAGGTAGCGGGGAAATCGAGCAGTACTTC. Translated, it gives CASSQGSGEIEQYF.

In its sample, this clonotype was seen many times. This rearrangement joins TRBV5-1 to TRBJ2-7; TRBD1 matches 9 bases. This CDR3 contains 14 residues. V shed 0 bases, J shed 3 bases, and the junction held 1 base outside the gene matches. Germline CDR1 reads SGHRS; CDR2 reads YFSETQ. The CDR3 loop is CASSLGQGVYEQYF. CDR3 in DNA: TGCGCCAGCAGCTTGGGACAGGGGGTCTACGAGCAGTACTTC.

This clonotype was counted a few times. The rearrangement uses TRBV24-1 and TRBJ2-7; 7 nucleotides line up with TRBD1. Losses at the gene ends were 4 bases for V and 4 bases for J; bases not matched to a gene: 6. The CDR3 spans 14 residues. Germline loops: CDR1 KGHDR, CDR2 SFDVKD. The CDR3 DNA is TGTGCCACCAGTGAGGGACAGCCACCTTACGAGCAGTACTTC. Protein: CATSEGQPPYEQYF.

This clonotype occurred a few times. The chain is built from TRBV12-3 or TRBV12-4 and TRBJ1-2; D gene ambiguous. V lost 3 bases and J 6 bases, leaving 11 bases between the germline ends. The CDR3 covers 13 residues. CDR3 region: CASSLAILDGYTF. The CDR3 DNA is TGTGCCAGCAGTTTGGCTATACTGGATGGCTACACCTTC.